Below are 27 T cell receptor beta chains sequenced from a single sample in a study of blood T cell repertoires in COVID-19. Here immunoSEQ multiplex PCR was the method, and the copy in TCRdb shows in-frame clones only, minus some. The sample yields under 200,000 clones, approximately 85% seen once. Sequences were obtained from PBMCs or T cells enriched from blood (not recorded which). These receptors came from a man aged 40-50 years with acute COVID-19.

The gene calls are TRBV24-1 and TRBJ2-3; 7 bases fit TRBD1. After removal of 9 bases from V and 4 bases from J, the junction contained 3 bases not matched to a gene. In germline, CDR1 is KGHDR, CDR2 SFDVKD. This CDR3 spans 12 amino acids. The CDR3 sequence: CATGTEADTQYF. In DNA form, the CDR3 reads TGTGCCACCGGGACAGAGGCAGATACGCAGTATTTT.

CDR3 sequence (DNA): TGCGCCAGCAGCCAGAACACCAATCAGCCCCAGCATTTT. Protein: CASSQNTNQPQHF. The V gene is TRBV5-1, the J gene TRBJ1-5; no clear D gene. The CDR3 length is 13 residues. Germline V lookup: CDR1 SGHRS, CDR2 YFSETQ. Trimming removed 4 bases from V and 3 bases from J, with 8 bases in between.

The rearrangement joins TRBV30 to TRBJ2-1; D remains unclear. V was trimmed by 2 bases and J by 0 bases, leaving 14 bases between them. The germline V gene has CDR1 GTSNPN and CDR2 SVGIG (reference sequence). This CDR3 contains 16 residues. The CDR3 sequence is CAWSSSRQSSYNEQFF. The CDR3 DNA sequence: TGTGCCTGGAGTTCCTCCAGGCAGAGCTCCTACAATGAGCAGTTCTTC.

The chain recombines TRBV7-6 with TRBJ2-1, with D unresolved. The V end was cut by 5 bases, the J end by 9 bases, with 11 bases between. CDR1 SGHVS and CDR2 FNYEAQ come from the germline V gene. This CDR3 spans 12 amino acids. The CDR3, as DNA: TGTGCCAGCAGCCCCTTCCGAGGTGAGCAGTTCTTC. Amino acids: CASSPFRGEQFF.

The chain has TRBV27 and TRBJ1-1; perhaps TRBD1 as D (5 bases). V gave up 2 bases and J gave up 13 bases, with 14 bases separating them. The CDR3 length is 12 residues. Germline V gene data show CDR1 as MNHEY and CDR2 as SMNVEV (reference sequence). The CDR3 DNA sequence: TGTGCCAGCAGTTTAACGGGGGTTCGCCTTTTCTTT. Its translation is CASSLTGVRLFF.

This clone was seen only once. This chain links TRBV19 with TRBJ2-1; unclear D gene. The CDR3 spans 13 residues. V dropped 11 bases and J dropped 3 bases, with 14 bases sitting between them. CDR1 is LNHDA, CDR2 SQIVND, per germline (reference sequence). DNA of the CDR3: TGTGCCGCCACTGCGTCCCTCTACAATGAGCAGTTCTTC. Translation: CAATASLYNEQFF.

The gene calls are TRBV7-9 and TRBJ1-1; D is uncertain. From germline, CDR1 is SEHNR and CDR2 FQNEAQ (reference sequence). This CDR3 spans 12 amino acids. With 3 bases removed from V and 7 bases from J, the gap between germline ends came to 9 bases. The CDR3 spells CASSLGRSEAFF. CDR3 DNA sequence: TGTGCCAGCAGCTTGGGGAGGAGTGAAGCTTTCTTT.

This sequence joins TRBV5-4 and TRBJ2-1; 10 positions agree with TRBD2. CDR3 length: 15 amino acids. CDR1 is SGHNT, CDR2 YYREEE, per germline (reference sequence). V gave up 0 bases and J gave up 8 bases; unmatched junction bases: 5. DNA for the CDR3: TGTGCCAGCAGCTTGGGAGGGACTAGCGTCTATGAGCAGTTCTTC. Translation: CASSLGGTSVYEQFF.

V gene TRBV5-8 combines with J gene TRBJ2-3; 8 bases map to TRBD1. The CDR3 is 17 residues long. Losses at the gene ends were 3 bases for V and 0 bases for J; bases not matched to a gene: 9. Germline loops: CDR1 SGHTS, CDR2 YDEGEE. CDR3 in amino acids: CASSWRTGMRSTDTQYF. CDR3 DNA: TGTGCCAGCAGCTGGCGGACAGGGATGCGGAGCACAGATACGCAGTATTTT.

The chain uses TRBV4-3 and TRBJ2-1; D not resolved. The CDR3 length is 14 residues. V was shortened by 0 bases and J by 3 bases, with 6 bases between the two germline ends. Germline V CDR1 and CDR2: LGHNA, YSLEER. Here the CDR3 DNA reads TGCGCCAGCAGCCAAGACAGTTACTACAATGAGCAGTTCTTC. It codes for CASSQDSYYNEQFF.

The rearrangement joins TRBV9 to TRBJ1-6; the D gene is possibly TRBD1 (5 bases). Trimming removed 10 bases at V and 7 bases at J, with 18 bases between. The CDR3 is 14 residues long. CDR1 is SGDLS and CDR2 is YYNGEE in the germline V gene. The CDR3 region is CASTPPGSNSPLHF. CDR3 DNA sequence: TGTGCCTCTACCCCCCCAGGGTCGAATTCACCCCTCCACTTT. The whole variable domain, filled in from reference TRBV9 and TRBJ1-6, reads DSGVTQTPKHLITATGQRVTLRCSPRSGDLSVYWYQQSLDQGLQFLIQYYNGEERAKGNILERFSAQQFPDLHSELNLSSLELGDSALYFCASTPPGSNSPLHFGNGTRLTVT.

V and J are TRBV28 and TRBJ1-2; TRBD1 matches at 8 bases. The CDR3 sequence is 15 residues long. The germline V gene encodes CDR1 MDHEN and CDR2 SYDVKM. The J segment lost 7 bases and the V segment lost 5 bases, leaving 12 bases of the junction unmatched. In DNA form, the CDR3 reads TGTGCCAGCAGTGAAGAGGACAGGGTCGAAGCTGGCTACACCTTC. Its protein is CASSEEDRVEAGYTF.

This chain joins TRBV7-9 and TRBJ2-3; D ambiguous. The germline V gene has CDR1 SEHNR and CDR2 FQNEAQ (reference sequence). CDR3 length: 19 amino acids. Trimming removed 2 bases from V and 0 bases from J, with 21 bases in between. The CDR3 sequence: CASSLRRGQTIGSTDTQYF. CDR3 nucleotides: TGTGCCAGCAGCTTAAGGCGCGGCCAAACGATCGGAAGCACAGATACGCAGTATTTT. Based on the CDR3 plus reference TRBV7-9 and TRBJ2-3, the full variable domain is DTGVSQNPRHKITKRGQNVTFRCDPISEHNRLYWYRQTLGQGPEFLTYFQNEAQLEKSRLLSDRFSAERPKGSFSTLEIQRTEQGDSAMYLCASSLRRGQTIGSTDTQYFGPGTRLTVL.

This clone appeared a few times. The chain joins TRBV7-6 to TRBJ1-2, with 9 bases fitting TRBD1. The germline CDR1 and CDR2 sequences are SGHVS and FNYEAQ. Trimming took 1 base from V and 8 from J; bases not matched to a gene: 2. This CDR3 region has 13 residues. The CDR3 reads CASSLGDREGYTF. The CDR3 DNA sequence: TGTGCCAGCAGCTTAGGGGACAGGGAGGGCTACACCTTC.

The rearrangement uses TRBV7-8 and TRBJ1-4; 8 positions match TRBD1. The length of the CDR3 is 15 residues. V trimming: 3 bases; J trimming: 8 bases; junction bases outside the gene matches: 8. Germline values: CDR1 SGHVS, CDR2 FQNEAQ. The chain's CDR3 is CASSLDRETTEKLFF. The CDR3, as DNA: TGTGCCAGCAGCTTGGACAGGGAGACGACAGAAAAACTGTTTTTT.

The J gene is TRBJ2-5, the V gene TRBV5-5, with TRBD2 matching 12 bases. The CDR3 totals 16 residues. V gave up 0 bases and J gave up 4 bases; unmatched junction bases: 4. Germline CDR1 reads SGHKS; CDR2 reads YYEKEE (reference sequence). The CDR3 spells CASSLGLAGEGETQYF. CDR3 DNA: TGTGCCAGCAGCTTGGGACTAGCGGGAGAGGGAGAGACCCAGTACTTC.

DNA for the CDR3: TGTGCCAGCAGCTTATCGGGGTCGGATCGAGCTTTCTTT. Protein: CASSLSGSDRAFF. The V call is TRBV11-3, the J call TRBJ1-1; D is undetermined. This CDR3 comprises 13 residues. Between the trimmed V and J ends, which lost 2 bases and 10 bases, there was a span of 14 bases. The germline CDR1 and CDR2 sequences are SGHNT and YENEEA.

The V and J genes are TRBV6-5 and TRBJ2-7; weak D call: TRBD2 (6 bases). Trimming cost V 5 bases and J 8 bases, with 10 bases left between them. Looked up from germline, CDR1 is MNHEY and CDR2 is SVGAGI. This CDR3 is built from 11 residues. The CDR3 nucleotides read TGTGCCAGCAGTAACGGGGGAAAGCAGTACTTC. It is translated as CASSNGGKQYF.

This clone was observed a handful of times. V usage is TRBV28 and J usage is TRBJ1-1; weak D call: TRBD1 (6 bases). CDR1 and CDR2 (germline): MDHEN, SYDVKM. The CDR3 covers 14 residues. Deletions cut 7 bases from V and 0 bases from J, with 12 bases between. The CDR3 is CASTSGGMNTEAFF. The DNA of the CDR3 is TGTGCCAGCACCTCGGGGGGCATGAACACTGAAGCTTTCTTT. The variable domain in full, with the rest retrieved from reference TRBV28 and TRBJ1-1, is DVKVTQSSRYLVKRTGEKVFLECVQDMDHENMFWYRQDPGLGLRLIYFSYDVKMKEKGDIPEGYSVSREKKERFSLILESASTNQTSMYLCASTSGGMNTEAFFGQGTRLTVV.

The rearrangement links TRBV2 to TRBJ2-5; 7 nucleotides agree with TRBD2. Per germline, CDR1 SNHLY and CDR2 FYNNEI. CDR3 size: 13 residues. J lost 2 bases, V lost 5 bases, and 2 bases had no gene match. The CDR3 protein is CASSTAGQETQYF. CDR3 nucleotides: TGTGCCAGCAGTACAGCGGGACAAGAGACCCAGTACTTC.

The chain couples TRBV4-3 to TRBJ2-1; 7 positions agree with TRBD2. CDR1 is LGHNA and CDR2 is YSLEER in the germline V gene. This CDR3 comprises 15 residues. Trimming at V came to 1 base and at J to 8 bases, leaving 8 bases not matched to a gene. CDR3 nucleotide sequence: TGCGCCAGCAGCCAAGGTTCAGCGGGACTCCATGAGCAGTTCTTC. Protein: CASSQGSAGLHEQFF.

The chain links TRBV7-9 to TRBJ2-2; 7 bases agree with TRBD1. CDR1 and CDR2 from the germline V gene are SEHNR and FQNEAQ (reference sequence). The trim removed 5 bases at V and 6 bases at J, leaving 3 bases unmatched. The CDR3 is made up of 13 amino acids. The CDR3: CASSPGGAGELFF. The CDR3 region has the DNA TGTGCCAGCAGCCCAGGGGGAGCCGGGGAGCTGTTTTTT.

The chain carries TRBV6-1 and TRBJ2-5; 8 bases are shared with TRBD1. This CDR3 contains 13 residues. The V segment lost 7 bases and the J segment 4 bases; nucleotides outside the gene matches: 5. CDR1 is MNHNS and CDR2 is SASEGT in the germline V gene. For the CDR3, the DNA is TGTGCCAGCAAGCGCACAGGGGGAGAGACCCAGTACTTC. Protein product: CASKRTGGETQYF.

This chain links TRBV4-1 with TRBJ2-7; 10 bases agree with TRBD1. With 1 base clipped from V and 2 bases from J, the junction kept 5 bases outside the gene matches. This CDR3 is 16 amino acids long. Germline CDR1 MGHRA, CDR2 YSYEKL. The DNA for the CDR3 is TGCGCCAGCAGCCAAGGCCTAGGACAGGGGGCCTACGAGCAGTACTTC. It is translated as CASSQGLGQGAYEQYF.

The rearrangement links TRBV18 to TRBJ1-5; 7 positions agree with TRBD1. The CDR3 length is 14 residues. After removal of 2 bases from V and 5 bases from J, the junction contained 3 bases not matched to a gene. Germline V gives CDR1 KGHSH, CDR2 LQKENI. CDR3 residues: CASSPLQGDQPQHF. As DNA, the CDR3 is TGTGCCAGCTCACCATTGCAGGGGGATCAGCCCCAGCATTTT.

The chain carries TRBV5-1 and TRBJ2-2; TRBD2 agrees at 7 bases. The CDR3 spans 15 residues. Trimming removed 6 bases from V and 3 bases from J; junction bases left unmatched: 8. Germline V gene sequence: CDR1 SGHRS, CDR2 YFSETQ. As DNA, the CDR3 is TGCGCCAGCATCCAGAGCGGGATTGACACCGGGGAGCTGTTTTTT. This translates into CASIQSGIDTGELFF.

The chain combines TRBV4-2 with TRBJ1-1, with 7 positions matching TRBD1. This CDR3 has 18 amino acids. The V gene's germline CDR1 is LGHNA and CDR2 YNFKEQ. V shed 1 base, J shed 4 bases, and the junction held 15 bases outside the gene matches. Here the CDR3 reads CASSQVAPGQTILTEAFF. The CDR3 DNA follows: TGTGCCAGCAGCCAAGTTGCCCCGGGACAGACAATTCTCACTGAAGCTTTCTTT.